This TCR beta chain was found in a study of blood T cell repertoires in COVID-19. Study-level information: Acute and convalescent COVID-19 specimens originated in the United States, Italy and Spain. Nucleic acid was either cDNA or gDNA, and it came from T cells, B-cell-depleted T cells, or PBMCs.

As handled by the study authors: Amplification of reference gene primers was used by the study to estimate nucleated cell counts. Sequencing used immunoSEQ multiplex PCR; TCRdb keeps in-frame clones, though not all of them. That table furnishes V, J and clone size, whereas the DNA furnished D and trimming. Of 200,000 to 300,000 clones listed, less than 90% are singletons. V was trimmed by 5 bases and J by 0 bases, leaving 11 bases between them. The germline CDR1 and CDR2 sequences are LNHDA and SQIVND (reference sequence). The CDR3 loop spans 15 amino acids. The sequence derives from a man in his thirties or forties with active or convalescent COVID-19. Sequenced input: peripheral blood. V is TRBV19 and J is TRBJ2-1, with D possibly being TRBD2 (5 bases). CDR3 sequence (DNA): TGTGCCAGTAGTTCACGTCGGGGCTCCTACAATGAGCAGTTCTTC. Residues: CASSSRRGSYNEQFF.